This T cell receptor (beta chain) was retrieved from a study of cytomegalovirus exposure and HLA in healthy donors. Study-level results: Evidence from a later analysis indicated that most CMV-associated TCR beta chains looked HLA-restricted. Donors were assumed by presence/absence analyses to have roughly uniform sequencing depth.

PCR employed 60 Vbeta and 13 Jbeta primers. Clones were sequenced by immunoSEQ multiplex PCR, and TCRdb holds only the in-frame ones, with some missing. The sample holds about 190,000 clones, about 80% seen once. Turning to this clone: Its antigen is unidentified.

V lost 5 bases to trimming and J lost 8 bases; unmatched junction nucleotides: 8. This CDR3 has 15 amino acids. Germline V gene data show CDR1 as SGHTA and CDR2 as FQGTGA. The sample taken for sequencing was PBMCs. This receptor was taken from a woman in her late teens or twenties in good health and CMV-seropositive. The chain is built from TRBV7-3 and TRBJ2-3, with 12 nucleotides matching TRBD2. CDR3: CASSPTSGGWGTQYF. The CDR3 nucleotides read TGTGCCAGCAGCCCAACTAGCGGGGGGTGGGGTACGCAGTATTTT.